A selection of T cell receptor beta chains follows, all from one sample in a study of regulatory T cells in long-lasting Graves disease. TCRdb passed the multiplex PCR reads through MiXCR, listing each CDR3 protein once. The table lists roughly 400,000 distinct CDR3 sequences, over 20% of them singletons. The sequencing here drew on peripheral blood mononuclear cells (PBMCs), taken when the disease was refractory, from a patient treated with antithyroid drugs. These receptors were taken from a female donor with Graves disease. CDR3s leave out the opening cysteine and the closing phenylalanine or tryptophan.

CDR3 protein: AWSRRDRGTYEQY
V gene: TRBV30

CDR3 protein: ASVTTLQNIQY
V gene: TRBV2

CDR3 protein: ASSVGGANEKLF
V gene: TRBV9

CDR3 protein: ASSWPGVLDTQY
V gene: TRBV27

CDR3 protein: ASSSRQGREKLF
V gene: TRBV7-2

CDR3 protein: ASSQEVQTGTKNIQY
V gene: TRBV4-1

CDR3 protein: AISEKDRALDSPLH
V gene: TRBV10-3

CDR3 protein: ASSSPGTRGSLEQY
V gene: TRBV28

CDR3 protein: ASSFAVGEPYEQY
V gene: TRBV5-1

CDR3 protein: ASSQVLTGLAEQY
V gene: TRBV7-9

CDR3 protein: ASDMEFEEDNSPLH
V gene: TRBV6-1

CDR3 protein: ASSVRQGSDYGYT
V gene: TRBV19

CDR3 protein: ASSGYSWGLDEQY
V gene: TRBV6-4

CDR3 protein: AWSTGNNQPQH
V gene: TRBV30

CDR3 protein: ASRPGQGPNTEAF
V gene: TRBV3-1

CDR3 protein: ASSQVGGNYEQY
V gene: TRBV3-1